Listed below are T cell receptor beta chains from one sample, sequenced in a study of cytomegalovirus exposure and HLA in healthy donors. TCRdb's copy holds only in-frame clones and misses some; the assay was immunoSEQ multiplex PCR. The sample consists of 70,000 to 95,000 clones, around three quarters of them appearing once. What was sequenced was PBMCs. All receptors derive from a male donor in good health and CMV-seronegative. The CDR3 runs from the conserved cysteine through the conserved F or W. The D gene is left open where the match is weak. Clone size is shown for a subset of rows, as once, few, many or a class of expanded clone.

v_call: TRBV30
j_call: TRBJ2-5
d_call: TRBD2
clone_size: -
cdr3_aa: CAWQAGFQETQYF
cdr3_nt: TGTGCCTGGCAAGCGGGATTCCAAGAGACCCAGTACTTC

v_call: TRBV5-1
j_call: TRBJ1-6
d_call: -
clone_size: -
cdr3_aa: CASSEPGAYSPLNF
cdr3_nt: TGCGCCAGCAGCGAACCTGGGGCGTATTCACCCCTCAACTTT

v_call: TRBV6-1
j_call: TRBJ1-2
d_call: -
clone_size: -
cdr3_aa: CASRRGRGDYGYTF
cdr3_nt: TGTGCCAGCAGACGGGGCAGGGGAGACTATGGCTACACCTTC

v_call: TRBV5-1
j_call: TRBJ2-7
d_call: -
clone_size: -
cdr3_aa: CASSLTSFYEQYF
cdr3_nt: TGCGCCAGCAGCTTGACTAGCTTCTACGAGCAGTACTTC

v_call: TRBV7-3
j_call: TRBJ2-3
d_call: -
clone_size: once
cdr3_aa: CASSLNGGYEDTQYF
cdr3_nt: TGTGCCAGCAGCTTAAACGGGGGTTACGAGGATACGCAGTATTTT

v_call: TRBV6-5
j_call: TRBJ1-1
d_call: -
clone_size: -
cdr3_aa: CASSSTQVWEAEAFF
cdr3_nt: TGTGCCAGCAGTTCCACACAGGTTTGGGAAGCTGAAGCTTTCTTT

v_call: TRBV7-6
j_call: TRBJ2-1
d_call: -
clone_size: -
cdr3_aa: CASKIGSGPSYNEQFF
cdr3_nt: TGTGCCAGCAAAATAGGGAGCGGACCCTCCTACAATGAGCAGTTCTTC

v_call: TRBV10-2
j_call: TRBJ1-4
d_call: TRBD1
clone_size: -
cdr3_aa: CASSESGQGGGEKLFF
cdr3_nt: TGCGCCAGCAGTGAGTCGGGACAGGGGGGCGGTGAAAAACTGTTTTTT

v_call: TRBV6-5
j_call: TRBJ2-1
d_call: TRBD1
clone_size: -
cdr3_aa: CASSSLRGSPYNEQFF
cdr3_nt: TGTGCCAGCAGTTCCCTCAGGGGGAGTCCCTACAATGAGCAGTTCTTC

v_call: TRBV7-2
j_call: TRBJ2-3
d_call: -
clone_size: -
cdr3_aa: CASREGFSTDTQYF
cdr3_nt: TGTGCCAGCAGGGAGGGGTTCAGCACAGATACGCAGTATTTT

v_call: TRBV7-9
j_call: TRBJ1-1
d_call: -
clone_size: -
cdr3_aa: CASSLGYMNTEAFF
cdr3_nt: TGTGCCAGCAGCTTAGGTTACATGAACACTGAAGCTTTCTTT

v_call: TRBV2
j_call: TRBJ1-1
d_call: -
clone_size: few
cdr3_aa: CASRKEGAGTEAFF
cdr3_nt: TGTGCCAGCAGAAAGGAGGGCGCCGGCACTGAAGCTTTCTTT

v_call: TRBV7-8
j_call: TRBJ1-5
d_call: -
clone_size: -
cdr3_aa: CASSFGRWALSNQPQHF
cdr3_nt: TGTGCCAGCAGCTTCGGCAGGTGGGCCCTTAGCAATCAGCCCCAGCATTTT

v_call: TRBV4-2
j_call: TRBJ1-2
d_call: TRBD1
clone_size: -
cdr3_aa: CASSPDRGLYGYTF
cdr3_nt: TGTGCCAGCAGCCCGGACAGGGGACTCTATGGCTACACCTTC

v_call: TRBV2
j_call: TRBJ2-1
d_call: TRBD2
clone_size: few
cdr3_aa: CASKGGSVYNEQFF
cdr3_nt: TGTGCCAGCAAAGGCGGGAGCGTCTACAATGAGCAGTTCTTC

v_call: TRBV5-6
j_call: TRBJ2-3
d_call: -
clone_size: -
cdr3_aa: CASSLGSGDTDTQYF
cdr3_nt: TGTGCCAGCAGCTTGGGAAGCGGTGACACAGATACGCAGTATTTT

v_call: TRBV18
j_call: TRBJ1-1
d_call: TRBD1
clone_size: -
cdr3_aa: CASSSTRDRGLNTEAFF
cdr3_nt: TGTGCCAGCTCATCCACACGGGACAGGGGGCTGAACACTGAAGCTTTCTTT

v_call: TRBV7-2
j_call: TRBJ2-5
d_call: -
clone_size: once
cdr3_aa: CASSLGTGSGETQYF
cdr3_nt: TGTGCCAGCAGCTTAGGAACAGGGTCCGGGGAGACCCAGTACTTC

v_call: TRBV15
j_call: TRBJ2-5
d_call: TRBD1
clone_size: -
cdr3_aa: CATSRVGTDKPQYF
cdr3_nt: TGTGCCACCAGCAGAGTCGGGACAGACAAACCCCAGTACTTC

v_call: TRBV19
j_call: TRBJ1-2
d_call: -
clone_size: -
cdr3_aa: CASSLETGVGYTF
cdr3_nt: TGTGCCAGTAGTTTGGAAACCGGGGTTGGCTACACCTTC

v_call: TRBV6-4
j_call: TRBJ2-1
d_call: -
clone_size: -
cdr3_aa: CASSANSGPSEQFF
cdr3_nt: TGTGCCAGCAGCGCCAATTCAGGGCCTAGTGAGCAGTTCTTC

v_call: TRBV7-2
j_call: TRBJ2-2
d_call: -
clone_size: -
cdr3_aa: CASSLVQGLTTGELFF
cdr3_nt: TGTGCCAGCAGCTTAGTTCAGGGATTGACCACCGGGGAGCTGTTTTTT

v_call: TRBV6-5
j_call: TRBJ1-5
d_call: -
clone_size: -
cdr3_aa: CASSYSERASNQPQNF
cdr3_nt: TGTGCCAGCAGTTACTCAGAGAGGGCGAGCAATCAGCCCCAGAATTTT

v_call: TRBV9
j_call: TRBJ1-1
d_call: -
clone_size: once
cdr3_aa: CASSVGSGGTEAFF
cdr3_nt: TGTGCCAGCAGCGTAGGGAGTGGTGGGACTGAAGCTTTCTTT

v_call: TRBV7-3
j_call: TRBJ1-1
d_call: -
clone_size: -
cdr3_aa: CASSLADSTLGTEAFF
cdr3_nt: TGTGCCAGCAGCTTGGCCGACAGCACCCTGGGGACTGAAGCTTTCTTT

v_call: TRBV28
j_call: TRBJ1-5
d_call: TRBD1
clone_size: -
cdr3_aa: CASRQTGQGQPQHF
cdr3_nt: TGTGCCAGCAGACAGACGGGACAGGGACAGCCCCAGCATTTT

v_call: TRBV19
j_call: TRBJ1-5
d_call: -
clone_size: -
cdr3_aa: CASSRKEWVQNQPQHF
cdr3_nt: TGTGCCAGTAGTAGAAAAGAGTGGGTACAGAATCAGCCCCAGCATTTT

v_call: TRBV6-1
j_call: TRBJ1-2
d_call: TRBD1
clone_size: -
cdr3_aa: CASRQGAGGYTF
cdr3_nt: TGTGCCAGCAGACAGGGGGCGGGTGGCTACACCTTC

v_call: TRBV28
j_call: TRBJ1-4
d_call: -
clone_size: -
cdr3_aa: CASSLWTAGAANEKLFF
cdr3_nt: TGTGCCAGCAGTTTATGGACGGCAGGGGCAGCTAATGAAAAACTGTTTTTT

v_call: TRBV5-6
j_call: TRBJ1-1
d_call: -
clone_size: -
cdr3_aa: CASSLDGGSRWAFF
cdr3_nt: TGTGCCAGCAGCTTGGACGGCGGTAGTCGTTGGGCTTTCTTT

v_call: TRBV10-3
j_call: TRBJ2-7
d_call: -
clone_size: -
cdr3_aa: CAISAEYEQYF
cdr3_nt: TGTGCCATCAGCGCCGAGTACGAGCAGTACTTC

v_call: TRBV13
j_call: TRBJ2-7
d_call: -
clone_size: -
cdr3_aa: CASRPRSKAGYEQYF
cdr3_nt: TGTGCCAGCAGACCTAGGTCCAAGGCGGGTTACGAGCAGTACTTC

v_call: TRBV5-1
j_call: TRBJ2-1
d_call: TRBD1
clone_size: -
cdr3_aa: CASSYTGGRNEQFF
cdr3_nt: TGCGCCAGCAGCTATACAGGGGGCAGGAATGAGCAGTTCTTC

v_call: TRBV5-1
j_call: TRBJ1-1
d_call: TRBD1
clone_size: few
cdr3_aa: CASSLRTGSGNTEAFF
cdr3_nt: TGCGCCAGCAGCTTGAGGACAGGGAGCGGTAACACTGAAGCTTTCTTT

v_call: TRBV7-6
j_call: TRBJ1-4
d_call: -
clone_size: -
cdr3_aa: CASSSMGGRLFF
cdr3_nt: TGTGCCAGCAGCTCAATGGGGGGAAGGCTGTTTTTT

v_call: TRBV7-9
j_call: TRBJ1-4
d_call: -
clone_size: -
cdr3_aa: CASSPRRVSNEKLFF
cdr3_nt: TGTGCCAGCAGCCCCCGGAGGGTTTCTAATGAAAAACTGTTTTTT

v_call: TRBV11-2
j_call: TRBJ2-7
d_call: TRBD1
clone_size: -
cdr3_aa: CASSSDRREQYF
cdr3_nt: TGTGCCAGCAGCTCGGACAGGCGAGAGCAGTACTTC

v_call: TRBV4-1
j_call: TRBJ2-1
d_call: -
clone_size: -
cdr3_aa: CASSHHSEGMGQFF
cdr3_nt: TGCGCCAGCAGCCACCATAGCGAAGGGATGGGGCAGTTCTTC

v_call: TRBV10-2
j_call: TRBJ2-7
d_call: -
clone_size: -
cdr3_aa: CASRGVSYEQYF
cdr3_nt: TGCGCCAGCAGGGGAGTCTCCTACGAGCAGTACTTC

v_call: TRBV2
j_call: TRBJ1-2
d_call: TRBD1
clone_size: -
cdr3_aa: CASSQGQGTHGYPF
cdr3_nt: TGTGCCAGCAGTCAGGGACAGGGCACCCATGGCTACCCCTTC

v_call: TRBV5-4
j_call: TRBJ1-4
d_call: -
clone_size: -
cdr3_aa: CASSLDRGLEKLFF
cdr3_nt: TGTGCCAGCAGCTTGGATCGGGGTTTGGAAAAACTGTTTTTT

v_call: TRBV21-1
j_call: TRBJ2-1
d_call: -
clone_size: -
cdr3_aa: CASTLIGLPYNEQFF
cdr3_nt: TGTGCCAGCACCCTAATAGGACTTCCCTACAATGAGCAGTTCTTC

v_call: TRBV19
j_call: TRBJ1-5
d_call: TRBD1
clone_size: -
cdr3_aa: CASSGYRGWSNQPQHF
cdr3_nt: TGTGCCAGTAGTGGGTACAGGGGTTGGAGCAATCAGCCCCAGCATTTT

v_call: TRBV9
j_call: TRBJ2-5
d_call: -
clone_size: -
cdr3_aa: CASSPIPGSPLGTQYF
cdr3_nt: TGTGCCAGCAGCCCGATCCCCGGGAGCCCCCTTGGGACCCAGTACTTC

v_call: TRBV7-2
j_call: TRBJ2-1
d_call: TRBD2
clone_size: -
cdr3_aa: CASSLSGRAFEQFF
cdr3_nt: TGTGCCAGCAGCTTAAGCGGGAGGGCGTTTGAGCAGTTCTTC

v_call: TRBV19
j_call: TRBJ2-1
d_call: TRBD2
clone_size: -
cdr3_aa: CASRQPSGLNEQFF
cdr3_nt: TGTGCCAGTAGACAGCCTAGCGGACTAAATGAGCAGTTCTTC

v_call: TRBV10-3
j_call: TRBJ1-3
d_call: TRBD1
clone_size: -
cdr3_aa: CAIRKQEQGAGNTIYF
cdr3_nt: TGTGCCATCCGAAAGCAAGAACAGGGGGCTGGAAACACCATATATTTT